These T cell receptor beta chains were read from a single sample in a study of high-grade serous ovarian cancer treatment subgroups. TCRdb keeps only in-frame clones here, not all; method: immunoSEQ multiplex PCR. The sample includes around 4,500 clones, roughly 80% of them seen just once. The sequencing input was tumor tissue. The receptor set was obtained from a human donor with high-grade serous ovarian cancer. Each CDR3 is given with its conserved first and last residue. D genes are given only for firm matches. Some rows mark clone size as missing; the rest say once, few, many or name a class of expanded clone.

d_gene	v_gene	abundance	j_gene	CDR3aa	CDR3nt
TRBD1	TRBV10-3	-	TRBJ1-1	CAIRPTGSTEAFF	TGTGCCATCAGACCGACAGGGTCCACTGAAGCTTTCTTT
-	TRBV4-1	few	TRBJ2-5	CASSQDWLRGFQETQYF	TGCGCCAGCAGCCAAGATTGGTTGAGAGGGTTCCAAGAGACCCAGTACTTC
TRBD1	TRBV19	-	TRBJ1-2	CASSITGASVLRGYTF	TGTGCCAGTAGTATAACAGGGGCCTCCGTTCTCCGGGGCTACACCTTC
TRBD2	TRBV19	-	TRBJ2-2	CASTGLAGQLGTGELFF	TGTGCCAGTACGGGACTAGCGGGACAACTAGGCACCGGGGAGCTGTTTTTT
TRBD2	TRBV5-1	-	TRBJ2-1	CASFEDSGDNEQFF	TGCGCCAGCTTTGAGGATAGCGGGGACAATGAGCAGTTCTTC
TRBD2	TRBV4-1	few	TRBJ2-1	CASSQDLGLAGVGEQFF	TGCGCCAGCAGCCAAGATCTAGGACTAGCGGGAGTGGGTGAGCAGTTCTTC
-	TRBV29-1	once	TRBJ2-5	CSVEPGRKETQYF	TGCAGCGTTGAACCTGGACGGAAAGAGACCCAGTACTTC
TRBD2	TRBV5-1	-	TRBJ2-2	CASSLTSGANTGELFF	TGCGCCAGCAGCTTGACTAGCGGGGCTAACACCGGGGAGCTGTTTTTT
TRBD1	TRBV18	once	TRBJ2-7	CASRLDRDFEQYF	TGTGCCAGCCGCCTGGACAGGGATTTCGAGCAGTACTTC
TRBD2	TRBV2	few	TRBJ2-3	CASSRTSGSTDTQYF	TGTGCCAGCAGTAGGACTAGCGGTAGCACAGATACGCAGTATTTT
-	TRBV7-6	once	TRBJ2-7	CASSLFSWRERVYEQYF	TGTGCCAGCAGCTTATTCTCCTGGCGAGAACGAGTATACGAGCAGTACTTC
TRBD2	TRBV29-1	-	TRBJ2-3	CSVRTSGRDTQYF	TGCAGCGTTCGGACTAGCGGGAGAGATACGCAGTATTTT
TRBD1	TRBV5-4	-	TRBJ2-1	CASSRPGQGDEQFF	TGTGCCAGCAGCCGGCCGGGACAGGGGGATGAGCAGTTCTTC
-	TRBV11-3	few	TRBJ2-5	CASSPARGRETQYF	TGTGCCAGCAGCCCAGCCCGGGGTAGGGAGACCCAGTACTTC
-	TRBV11-1	-	TRBJ2-7	CASSILSGQSYEQYF	TGTGCCAGCAGCATCCTTAGTGGACAGAGCTACGAGCAGTACTTC
-	TRBV4-3	-	TRBJ1-4	CASSQIGQGGAEKLFF	TGCGCCAGCAGCCAGATTGGGCAGGGAGGCGCTGAAAAACTGTTTTTT
TRBD2	TRBV7-6	-	TRBJ2-1	CASSLAALNEQFF	TGTGCCAGCAGCCTAGCGGCGTTAAATGAGCAGTTCTTC
TRBD1	TRBV5-6	-	TRBJ2-5	CASSMDRETQYF	TGTGCCAGCAGCATGGACAGGGAGACCCAGTACTTC
TRBD2	TRBV19	-	TRBJ2-1	CASSIAAGGYNEQFF	TGTGCCAGTAGTATAGCAGCGGGAGGGTACAATGAGCAGTTCTTC
-	TRBV13	-	TRBJ1-1	CASSLGIEAFF	TGTGCCAGCAGCTTAGGTATTGAAGCTTTCTTT
-	TRBV6-1	-	TRBJ1-5	CASNRGRGNQPQHF	TGTGCCAGCAATCGCGGGCGGGGAAATCAGCCCCAGCATTTT
TRBD2	TRBV6-1	-	TRBJ2-7	CASSALAVSVSEQYF	TGTGCCAGCAGTGCCCTAGCGGTGTCTGTAAGCGAGCAGTACTTC
TRBD1	TRBV4-1	few	TRBJ1-5	CASSLTEQGRDQPQHF	TGCGCCAGCAGCCTGACAGAACAGGGGAGGGATCAGCCCCAGCATTTT
-	TRBV19	-	TRBJ1-1	CASSMVGSGGSTEAFF	TGTGCCAGTAGTATGGTAGGCTCGGGGGGCAGCACTGAAGCTTTCTTT
-	TRBV6-1	-	TRBJ1-5	CASSEVGGLSNQPQHF	TGTGCCAGCAGTGAAGTCGGGGGGCTGAGCAATCAGCCCCAGCATTTT
TRBD2	TRBV7-9	-	TRBJ2-5	CASSLGDSAGGETQYF	TGTGCCAGCAGCTTAGGGGATTCCGCGGGAGGAGAGACCCAGTACTTC
-	TRBV9	-	TRBJ2-3	CASSDPTSPSTDTQYF	TGTGCCAGCAGCGACCCAACTAGCCCGAGCACAGATACGCAGTATTTT
-	TRBV6-6	few	TRBJ2-1	CASSARREQFF	TGTGCCAGCAGCGCCCGGCGTGAGCAGTTCTTC
-	TRBV6-6	-	TRBJ2-1	CASSYGGEQFF	TGTGCCAGCAGTTACGGGGGTGAGCAGTTCTTC
-	TRBV7-8	few	TRBJ2-7	CASSLGSYQGAYEQYF	TGTGCCAGCAGCTTAGGGTCGTATCAAGGGGCCTACGAGCAGTACTTC
TRBD1	TRBV5-6	-	TRBJ1-2	CASSLGPGQGYGYTF	TGTGCCAGCAGCCTGGGACCGGGACAGGGCTATGGCTACACCTTC
TRBD1	TRBV6-1	-	TRBJ1-1	CASSGMGGGPTEAFF	TGTGCCAGCAGCGGAATGGGAGGGGGCCCTACTGAAGCTTTCTTT
-	TRBV14	-	TRBJ1-4	CASSQDPGANEKLFF	TGTGCCAGCAGCCAAGATCCAGGAGCCAATGAAAAACTGTTTTTT
-	TRBV7-6	once	TRBJ2-2	CASSFRDDNTGELFF	TGTGCCAGCAGCTTCCGGGACGACAACACCGGGGAGCTGTTTTTT
-	TRBV7-9	-	TRBJ1-5	CASSLGVGTVWSPNQPQHF	TGTGCCAGCAGCTTAGGGGTCGGTACAGTATGGAGTCCTAATCAGCCCCAGCATTTT
-	TRBV5-4	few	TRBJ2-6	CASSVRDGANVLTF	TGTGCCAGCAGCGTGCGTGATGGGGCCAACGTCCTGACTTTC
-	TRBV28	-	TRBJ2-1	CASSLITGFHNEQFF	TGTGCCAGCAGTCTGATCACAGGGTTCCACAATGAGCAGTTCTTC
TRBD1	TRBV2	-	TRBJ2-1	CASKGTGFNEQFF	TGTGCCAGCAAGGGGACAGGGTTTAATGAGCAGTTCTTC
TRBD2	TRBV5-1	-	TRBJ2-3	CASSYRPGLAGGRTDTQYF	TGCGCCAGCAGCTACAGGCCGGGACTAGCGGGAGGTCGGACAGATACGCAGTATTTT
-	TRBV14	once	TRBJ2-1	CASSQGRAANEQFF	TGTGCCAGCAGCCAAGGAAGAGCGGCAAATGAGCAGTTCTTC
-	TRBV27	-	TRBJ2-7	CASRDSSYEQYF	TGTGCCAGCAGAGACAGTTCCTACGAGCAGTACTTC
-	TRBV11-2	-	TRBJ2-3	CASSLVGRTDTQYF	TGTGCCAGCAGCTTAGTGGGACGCACAGATACGCAGTATTTT
-	TRBV5-1	-	TRBJ2-2	CASTRGYTGELFF	TGCGCCAGCACAAGAGGGTACACCGGGGAGCTGTTTTTT
TRBD2	TRBV5-1	-	TRBJ2-2	CASSLGGLGVTGELFF	TGCGCCAGCAGCTTGGGTGGACTAGGGGTCACCGGGGAGCTGTTTTTT
TRBD2	TRBV2	-	TRBJ2-1	CASGLAPYNEQFF	TGTGCCAGTGGACTAGCCCCCTACAATGAGCAGTTCTTC
-	TRBV10-2	once	TRBJ1-1	CASSTTGGSEAFF	TGCGCCAGCAGTACCACCGGGGGCTCTGAAGCTTTCTTT
TRBD1	TRBV7-9	-	TRBJ1-2	CASSFIAGTAFYGYTF	TGTGCCAGCAGCTTTATCGCCGGGACAGCTTTTTATGGCTACACCTTC
-	TRBV4-1	-	TRBJ1-4	CASSQGLWEKLFF	TGCGCCAGCAGCCAAGGACTTTGGGAAAAACTGTTTTTT
TRBD2	TRBV15	-	TRBJ2-1	CATSRVDSGRAEQFF	TGTGCCACCAGCAGAGTCGATAGCGGGAGGGCTGAGCAGTTCTTC
-	TRBV7-9	-	TRBJ1-1	CASSEYGRNTEAFF	TGTGCCAGCAGCGAATATGGAAGGAACACTGAAGCTTTCTTT